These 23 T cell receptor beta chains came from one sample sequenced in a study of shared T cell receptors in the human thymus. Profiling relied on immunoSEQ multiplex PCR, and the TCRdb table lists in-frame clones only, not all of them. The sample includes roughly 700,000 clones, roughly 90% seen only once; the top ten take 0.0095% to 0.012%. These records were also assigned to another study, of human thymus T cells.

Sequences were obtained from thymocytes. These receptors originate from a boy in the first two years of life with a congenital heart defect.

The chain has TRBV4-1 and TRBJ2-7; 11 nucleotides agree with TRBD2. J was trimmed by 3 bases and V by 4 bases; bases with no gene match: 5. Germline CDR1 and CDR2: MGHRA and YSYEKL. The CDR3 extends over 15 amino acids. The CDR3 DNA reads TGCGCCAGCAGCCCATCTAGCGGGAGGATCTACGAGCAGTACTTC. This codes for CASSPSSGRIYEQYF.

As DNA, the CDR3 is TGTGCCTGGAGCGGTACAGGGGGCGTGCGCCAGCCCCAGCATTTT. Encoded protein: CAWSGTGGVRQPQHF. V usage is TRBV30 and J usage is TRBJ1-5, with 9 bases that match TRBD1. V was pared by 3 bases and J by 7 bases, with 10 bases of the junction left unmatched. The germline gives CDR1 GTSNPN, CDR2 SVGIG (reference sequence). The CDR3 contains 15 residues. Looking up the rest from reference TRBV30 and TRBJ1-5 gives the full variable domain: SQTIHQWPATLVQPVGSPLSLECTVEGTSNPNLYWYRQAAGRGLQLLFYSVGIGQISSEVPQNLSASRPQDRQFILSSKKLLLSDSGFYLCAWSGTGGVRQPQHFGDGTRLSIL.

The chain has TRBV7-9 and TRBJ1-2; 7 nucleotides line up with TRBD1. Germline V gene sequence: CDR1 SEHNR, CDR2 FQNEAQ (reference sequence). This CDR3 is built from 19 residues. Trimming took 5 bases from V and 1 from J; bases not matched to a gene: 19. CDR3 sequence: CASSRLGDRVERYNYGYTF. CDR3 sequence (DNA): TGTGCCAGCAGCCGCCTTGGAGACAGGGTAGAAAGGTATAACTATGGCTACACCTTC. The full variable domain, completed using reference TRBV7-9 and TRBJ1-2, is DTGVSQNPRHKITKRGQNVTFRCDPISEHNRLYWYRQTLGQGPEFLTYFQNEAQLEKSRLLSDRFSAERPKGSFSTLEIQRTEQGDSAMYLCASSRLGDRVERYNYGYTFGSGTRLTVV.

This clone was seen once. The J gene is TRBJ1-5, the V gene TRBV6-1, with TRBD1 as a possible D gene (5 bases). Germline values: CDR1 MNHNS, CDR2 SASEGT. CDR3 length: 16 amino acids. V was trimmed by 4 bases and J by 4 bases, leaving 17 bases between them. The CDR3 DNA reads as TGTGCCAGCAGTGTTTCTGGAACAGGCAGAAATCAGCCCCAGCATTTT. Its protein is CASSVSGTGRNQPQHF.

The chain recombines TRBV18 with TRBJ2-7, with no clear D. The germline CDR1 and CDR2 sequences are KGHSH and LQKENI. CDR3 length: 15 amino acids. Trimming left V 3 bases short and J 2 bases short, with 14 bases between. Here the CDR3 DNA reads TGTGCCAGCTCACCCGACTCAAACCCCGCCTACGAGCAGTACTTC. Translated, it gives CASSPDSNPAYEQYF.

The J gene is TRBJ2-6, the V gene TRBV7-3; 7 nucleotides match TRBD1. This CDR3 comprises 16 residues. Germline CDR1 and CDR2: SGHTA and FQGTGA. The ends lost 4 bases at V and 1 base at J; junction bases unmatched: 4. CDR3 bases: TGTGCCAGCAGCTCACCGGACAGGTCTGGGGCCAACGTCCTGACTTTC. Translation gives CASSSPDRSGANVLTF.

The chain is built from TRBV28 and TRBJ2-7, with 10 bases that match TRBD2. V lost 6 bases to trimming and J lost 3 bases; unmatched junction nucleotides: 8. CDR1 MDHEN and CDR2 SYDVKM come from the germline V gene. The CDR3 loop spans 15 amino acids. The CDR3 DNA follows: TGTGCCAGCAGCCTCGAGGCTAGCGGGAGCTACGAGCAGTACTTC. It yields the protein CASSLEASGSYEQYF.

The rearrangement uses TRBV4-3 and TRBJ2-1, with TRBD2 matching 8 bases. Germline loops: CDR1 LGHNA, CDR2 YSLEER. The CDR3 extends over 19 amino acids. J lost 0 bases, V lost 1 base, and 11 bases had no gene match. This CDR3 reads CASSQGTVAGGPSYNEQFF. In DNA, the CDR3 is TGCGCCAGCAGCCAAGGGACAGTGGCGGGGGGTCCCTCCTACAATGAGCAGTTCTTC.

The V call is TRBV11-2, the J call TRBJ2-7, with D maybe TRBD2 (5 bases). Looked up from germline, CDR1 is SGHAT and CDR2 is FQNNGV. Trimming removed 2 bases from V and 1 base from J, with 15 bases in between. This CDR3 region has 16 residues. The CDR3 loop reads CASSLSPGRRSYEQYF. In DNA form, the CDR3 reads TGTGCCAGCAGCTTATCCCCCGGGCGGAGGTCCTACGAGCAGTACTTC. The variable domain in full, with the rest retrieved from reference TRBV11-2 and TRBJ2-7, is EAGVAQSPRYKIIEKRQSVAFWCNPISGHATLYWYQQILGQGPKLLIQFQNNGVVDDSQLPKDRFSAERLKGVDSTLKIQPAKLEDSAVYLCASSLSPGRRSYEQYFGPGTRLTVT.

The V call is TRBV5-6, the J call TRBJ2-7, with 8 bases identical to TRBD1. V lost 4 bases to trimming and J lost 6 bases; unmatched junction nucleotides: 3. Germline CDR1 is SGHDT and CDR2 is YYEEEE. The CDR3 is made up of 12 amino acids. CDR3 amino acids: CASSAGQGEQYF. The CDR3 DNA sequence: TGTGCCAGCAGCGCCGGACAGGGCGAGCAGTACTTC.

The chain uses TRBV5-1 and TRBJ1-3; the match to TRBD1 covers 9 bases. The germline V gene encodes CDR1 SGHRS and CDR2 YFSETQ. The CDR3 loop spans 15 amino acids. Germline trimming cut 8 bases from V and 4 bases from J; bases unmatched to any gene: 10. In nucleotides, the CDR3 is TGCGCCAGAGATCGGACAGGGGAGGTGGGAAACACCATATATTTT. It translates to CARDRTGEVGNTIYF.

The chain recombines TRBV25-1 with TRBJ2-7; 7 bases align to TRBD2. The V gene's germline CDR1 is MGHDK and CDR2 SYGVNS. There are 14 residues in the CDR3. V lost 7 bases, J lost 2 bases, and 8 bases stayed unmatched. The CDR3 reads CASTWGGPAYEQYF. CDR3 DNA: TGTGCCAGCACTTGGGGGGGTCCTGCCTACGAGCAGTACTTC.

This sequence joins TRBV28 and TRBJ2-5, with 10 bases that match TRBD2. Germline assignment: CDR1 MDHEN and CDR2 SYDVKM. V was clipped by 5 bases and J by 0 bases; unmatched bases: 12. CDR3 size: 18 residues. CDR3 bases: TGTGCCAGCAGTATACCGTCTAGCGGGAGACGGTACCAAGAGACCCAGTACTTC. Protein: CASSIPSSGRRYQETQYF.

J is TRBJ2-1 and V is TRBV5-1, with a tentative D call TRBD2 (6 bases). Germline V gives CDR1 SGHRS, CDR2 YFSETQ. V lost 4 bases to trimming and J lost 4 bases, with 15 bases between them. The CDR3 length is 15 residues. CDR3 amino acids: CASSEGTGSYNEQFF. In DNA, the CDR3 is TGCGCCAGCAGCGAGGGGACCGGGAGTTACAATGAGCAGTTCTTC.

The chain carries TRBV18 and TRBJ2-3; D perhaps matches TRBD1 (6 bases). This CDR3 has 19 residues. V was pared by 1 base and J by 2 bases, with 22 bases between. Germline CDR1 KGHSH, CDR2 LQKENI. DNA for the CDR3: TGTGCCAGCTCACCACGGGCCGGGACAACGGCTTCTTTCACAGATACGCAGTATTTT. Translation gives CASSPRAGTTASFTDTQYF.

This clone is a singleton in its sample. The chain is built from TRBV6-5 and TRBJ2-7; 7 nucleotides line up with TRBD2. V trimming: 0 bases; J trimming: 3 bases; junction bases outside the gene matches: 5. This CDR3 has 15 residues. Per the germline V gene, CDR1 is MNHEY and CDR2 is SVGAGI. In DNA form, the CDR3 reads TGTGCCAGCAGTTACTCGATCGGCGGGAGCTACGAGCAGTACTTC. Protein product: CASSYSIGGSYEQYF.

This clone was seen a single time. The CDR3, as DNA: TGTGCCAGCAGCAAACGGGCTAGCGGGACTCCGACCGGGCAGTACTTC. It encodes CASSKRASGTPTGQYF. The rearrangement links TRBV21-1 to TRBJ2-7; the tabulated D call, TRBD2, remains unverified against the DNA. TRBV21-1 represents a pseudogene. The CDR3 totals 16 residues.

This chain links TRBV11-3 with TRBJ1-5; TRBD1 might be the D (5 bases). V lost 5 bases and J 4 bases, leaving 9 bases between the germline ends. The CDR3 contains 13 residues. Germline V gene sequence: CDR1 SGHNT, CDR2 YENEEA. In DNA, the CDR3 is TGTGCCAGCAGCGGGGGGGGGAATCAGCCCCAGCATTTT. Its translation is CASSGGGNQPQHF.

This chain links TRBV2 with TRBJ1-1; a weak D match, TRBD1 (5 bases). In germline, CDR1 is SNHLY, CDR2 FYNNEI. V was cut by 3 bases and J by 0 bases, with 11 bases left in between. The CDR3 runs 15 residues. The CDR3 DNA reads TGTGCCAGCAGTGACTCGGACATGATGAACACTGAAGCTTTCTTT. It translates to CASSDSDMMNTEAFF.

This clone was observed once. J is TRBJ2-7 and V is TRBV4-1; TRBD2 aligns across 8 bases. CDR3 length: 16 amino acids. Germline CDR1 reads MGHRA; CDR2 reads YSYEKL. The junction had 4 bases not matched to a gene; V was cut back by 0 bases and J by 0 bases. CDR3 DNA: TGCGCCAGCAGCCAAGACTTTAGCGGGAACTCCTACGAGCAGTACTTC. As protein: CASSQDFSGNSYEQYF.

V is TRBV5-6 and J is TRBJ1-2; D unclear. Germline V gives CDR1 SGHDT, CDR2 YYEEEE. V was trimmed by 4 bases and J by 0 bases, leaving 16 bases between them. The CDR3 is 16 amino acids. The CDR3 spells CASSPGEEGTNYGYTF. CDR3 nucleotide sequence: TGTGCCAGCAGCCCCGGCGAGGAGGGAACTAACTATGGCTACACCTTC.

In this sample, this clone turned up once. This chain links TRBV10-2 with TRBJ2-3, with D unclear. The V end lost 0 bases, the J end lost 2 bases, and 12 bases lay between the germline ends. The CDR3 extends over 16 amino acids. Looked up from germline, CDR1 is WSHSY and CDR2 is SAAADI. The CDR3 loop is CASSESTRHLTDTQYF. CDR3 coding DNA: TGCGCCAGCAGTGAGTCGACCAGGCACCTCACAGATACGCAGTATTTT.

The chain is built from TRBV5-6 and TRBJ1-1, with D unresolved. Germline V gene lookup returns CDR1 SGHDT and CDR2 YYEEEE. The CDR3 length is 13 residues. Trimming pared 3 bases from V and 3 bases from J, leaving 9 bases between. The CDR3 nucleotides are TGTGCCAGCAGCTCAACCGAGGACACTGAAGCTTTCTTT. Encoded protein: CASSSTEDTEAFF.